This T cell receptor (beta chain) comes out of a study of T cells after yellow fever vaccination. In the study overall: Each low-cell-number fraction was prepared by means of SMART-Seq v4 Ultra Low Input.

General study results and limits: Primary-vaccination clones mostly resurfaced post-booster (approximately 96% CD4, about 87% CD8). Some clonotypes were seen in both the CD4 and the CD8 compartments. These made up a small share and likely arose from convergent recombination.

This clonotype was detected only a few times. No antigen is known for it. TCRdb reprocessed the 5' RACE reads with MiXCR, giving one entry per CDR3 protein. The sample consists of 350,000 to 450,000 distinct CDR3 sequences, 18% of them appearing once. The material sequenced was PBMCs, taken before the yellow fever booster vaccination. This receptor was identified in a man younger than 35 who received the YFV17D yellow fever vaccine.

CDR3 in DNA: TGCAGTGCTCCTACAGGGGATGGAAACACCATATATTTT. Protein: CSAPTGDGNTIYF. This sequence joins TRBV20-1 and TRBJ1-3; 7 nucleotides match TRBD1. The CDR3 length is 13 residues. V was clipped by 5 bases and J by 3 bases; unmatched bases: 4. CDR1 and CDR2 from the germline V gene are DFQATT and SNEGSKA (reference sequence).